The text below deals with one TCR beta chain. Germline-derived CDR1 and CDR2 are SGHTA and FQGNSA. The CDR3 is made up of 17 amino acids. The ends lost 2 bases at V and 10 bases at J; junction bases unmatched: 17. Repertoires were generated with immunoSEQ multiplex PCR, while TCRdb's copy carries only in-frame clones and drops some. Among some 150,000 clones listed, about 83% were seen once. The age range of participants was about 18 to 89 years, with residence in about two dozen US areas. This entry comes from a study of blood T cell repertoires in COVID-19. Whole-study context: The origin of the acute and convalescent COVID-19 samples was the United States, Italy and Spain. Sources were T cells, B-cell-depleted T cells, or PBMCs; the material itself was cDNA or gDNA.

Sequencing was performed on PBMCs or T cells enriched from blood (not recorded which). The J gene is TRBJ1-1, the V gene TRBV7-2; 9 nucleotides line up with TRBD1. This TCR was sampled from a woman between 45 and 60 years old who had been exposed to COVID-19. The CDR3 is CASSLSAWSTQGQGAFF. CDR3 sequence (DNA): TGTGCCAGCAGCTTATCGGCCTGGTCGACTCAGGGACAGGGAGCTTTCTTT.